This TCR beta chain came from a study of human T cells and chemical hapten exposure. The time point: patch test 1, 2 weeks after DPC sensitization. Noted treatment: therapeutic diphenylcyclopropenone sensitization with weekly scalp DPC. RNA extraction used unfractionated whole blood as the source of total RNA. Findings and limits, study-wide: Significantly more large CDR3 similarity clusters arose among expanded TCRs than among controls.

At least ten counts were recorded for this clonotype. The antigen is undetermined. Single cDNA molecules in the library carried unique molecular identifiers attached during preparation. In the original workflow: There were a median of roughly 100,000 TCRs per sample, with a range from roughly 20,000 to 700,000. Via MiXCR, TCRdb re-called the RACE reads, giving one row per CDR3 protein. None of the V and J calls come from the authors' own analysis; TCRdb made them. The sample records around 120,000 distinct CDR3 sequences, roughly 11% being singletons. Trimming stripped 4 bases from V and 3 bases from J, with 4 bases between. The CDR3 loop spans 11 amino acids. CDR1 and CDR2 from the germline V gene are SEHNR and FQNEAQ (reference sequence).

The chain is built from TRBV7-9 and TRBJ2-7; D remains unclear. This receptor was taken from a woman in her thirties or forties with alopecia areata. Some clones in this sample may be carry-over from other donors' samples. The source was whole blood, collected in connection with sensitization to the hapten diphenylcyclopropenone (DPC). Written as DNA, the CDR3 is TGTGCCAGCAGCTCTTACTACGAGCAGTACTTC. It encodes CASSSYYEQYF. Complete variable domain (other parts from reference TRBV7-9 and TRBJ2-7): DTGVSQNPRHKITKRGQNVTFRCDPISEHNRLYWYRQTLGQGPEFLTYFQNEAQLEKSRLLSDRFSAERPKGSFSTLEIQRTEQGDSAMYLCASSSYYEQYFGPGTRLTVT.